The sequence of this T cell receptor (beta chain) was determined in a study of beta chain features in type 1 diabetes. This CDR3 contains 15 residues. J gave up 5 bases and V 3 bases, and 7 bases lay outside the gene matches. From germline, CDR1 is SGHNT and CDR2 YYREEE (reference sequence). Expressed TCRB transcripts were sequenced because the isolated RNA had all been reverse transcribed beforehand. Using immunoSEQ multiplex PCR, the repertoire was profiled, and TCRdb retains in-frame clones only, with some absent. The sample carries 140,000 to 150,000 clones, roughly a tenth recorded once. This clone came up a few times.

The sequence came from a man between 18 and 35 years old in good health. The chain has TRBV5-4 and TRBJ2-5; 10 nucleotides agree with TRBD2. What was sequenced was naive CD4+ T cells from blood. In DNA form, the CDR3 reads TGTGCCAGCAGCTGGAGCGGGGGGGCGAGTGAGACCCAGTACTTC. This translates into CASSWSGGASETQYF.